Reported below is one T cell receptor beta chain. Antigen specificity is unknown. This specimen belongs to a study of shared clonotypes between healthy human individuals. The study, taken as a whole, reports: Owing to a small donor count, the genetic and exposure-history diversity represented was limited.

Profiled with immunoSEQ multiplex PCR; TCRdb holds only in-frame clones, not every one. The table shows millions of clones, with 85% to 95% occurring only once. The length of the CDR3 is 14 residues. Per germline, CDR1 SGHTA and CDR2 FQGNSA. Trimming pared 3 bases from V and 8 bases from J, leaving 14 bases between. The sequencing input was naive CD4+ T cells sorted from blood. Subset indicated: CD45RA+ positively selected. The sequence was obtained from a man aged 18-30 years in good health. The V gene is TRBV7-2, the J gene TRBJ2-4; D is perhaps TRBD1 (6 bases). CDR3 sequence reads: CASSFPGVGDIQYF. The CDR3 region has the DNA TGTGCCAGCAGCTTCCCAGGGGTTGGGGACATTCAGTACTTC.